This entry features one T cell receptor beta chain sequence. Antigen specificity is unknown. TCRbeta libraries were built with three rounds of nested PCR, modified from ARM-PCR. MiXCR was run by TCRdb on the multiplex PCR reads, yielding one entry per CDR3 protein. The table includes 90,000 to 100,000 distinct CDR3 sequences, approximately 80% detected once. The template was RNA from unsorted bulk tissue. More than 3 cm separated this lung sample from the edge of the tumor. This sample is part of a study of tumor and adjacent non-tumor tissue in lung cancer. The overall study: Patients comprised about a dozen adenocarcinoma, a couple of squamous cell carcinoma and 1 small cell lung cancer.

Study-wide points: TCR diversity was significantly greater in tumor than normal lung tissue. Top 100 clones took a larger repertoire share in normal lung. Tumor TCR diversity, when higher, was linked to shorter survival.

The CDR3 is 17 amino acids. The V segment lost 2 bases and the J segment 9 bases; nucleotides outside the gene matches: 14. Per germline, CDR1 SQVTM and CDR2 ANQGSEA. The chain carries TRBV29-1 and TRBJ2-1, with 12 bases matching TRBD2. Sequencing was performed on distant non-tumor lung tissue. The receptor was derived from a man in his fifties or sixties with small cell lung cancer. The CDR3: CSVEQVHWLAGGSEQFF. DNA of the CDR3: TGCAGCGTTGAACAGGTGCACTGGCTAGCGGGGGGGAGTGAGCAGTTCTTC.